This T cell receptor (beta chain) was recorded in a study of cytomegalovirus exposure and HLA in healthy donors. The junction had 6 bases not matched to a gene; V was cut back by 4 bases and J by 5 bases. The CDR3 loop spans 14 amino acids. Germline values: CDR1 PRHDT, CDR2 FYEKMQ (reference sequence). With regard to this clone: Its antigen is not known.

General study results and limits: One later analysis reportedly identified an Asian-associated ancestry cluster that showed fewer N-insertions than the approximately 700-donor mean. In vitro confirmation showed three CMV-associated chains to be CMV antigen specific. As immune exposure information, only CMV serostatus was available.

The PCR ran on 60 Vbeta and 13 Jbeta primers. Assay: immunoSEQ multiplex PCR; the TCRdb copy retains only in-frame clones and omits some. The sample table sets out 100,000 to 150,000 clones. The V call is TRBV13, the J call TRBJ2-5; TRBD1 matches at 8 bases. The sequence was obtained from a man between 18 and 29 years old in good health and CMV-seronegative. Sequencing used PBMCs. CDR3 in amino acids: CASSSGTGWETQYF. The CDR3 DNA is TGTGCCAGCAGCTCTGGGACAGGTTGGGAGACCCAGTACTTC.